The source of this TCR beta chain is a study of spatial heterogeneity in lung cancer. Across the whole study: Each time, sequencing found more beta-chain sequences than alpha-chain sequences.

Time point indicated: sample taken at primary tumor resection. Untreated early-stage non-small cell lung cancer patients, 55 to 85 in total, were the donors. CDR1 is KGHDR and CDR2 is SFDVKD in the germline V gene. The CDR3 extends over 14 amino acids. The trim removed 7 bases at V and 4 bases at J, leaving 8 bases unmatched. TCRdb re-called the 5' RACE reads with MiXCR, one entry per CDR3 protein. The table lists tens of thousands of distinct CDR3 sequences, approximately 12% of them singletons. The sequence came from a male donor with early-stage non-small cell lung cancer. This chain joins TRBV24-1 and TRBJ1-1; 7 bases map to TRBD1. The source material was PBMCs, sampled at surgery. This chain's CDR3 is CATRTTGEGTEAFF. The CDR3, as DNA: TGTGCCACCAGGACTACAGGGGAGGGCACTGAAGCTTTCTTT.